The 6 T cell receptor beta chains reported below all come from one sample, sequenced in a study of blood T cell repertoires in COVID-19. Sequencing used immunoSEQ multiplex PCR; TCRdb keeps in-frame clones, though not all of them. The sample shows a few hundred thousand clones, roughly four fifths of them seen only once. Material for sequencing was PBMCs or T cells enriched from blood (not recorded which). The receptor source for this set is a man between 40 and 49 years old who had recovered from COVID-19.

The chain recombines TRBV5-1 with TRBJ2-3; TRBD2 might be the D (5 bases). This CDR3 contains 15 residues. Trimming shortened V by 6 bases and J by 4 bases, and 18 bases separated the two germline ends. Germline CDR1 and CDR2: SGHRS and YFSETQ. The chain's CDR3 is CASTLVPSSADTQYF. Here the CDR3 DNA reads TGCGCCAGCACATTGGTCCCTAGCTCGGCAGATACGCAGTATTTT.

This chain joins TRBV29-1 and TRBJ2-5; 9 bases map to TRBD1. Unmatched junction bases numbered 7, after V lost 4 bases and J lost 4 bases. Germline CDR1 reads SQVTM; CDR2 reads ANQGSEA. The CDR3 length is 14 residues. As DNA, the CDR3 is TGCAGCGTTGTCTTTCGGGACAGGGCAGAGACCCAGTACTTC. Its protein product is CSVVFRDRAETQYF.

V gene TRBV2 combines with J gene TRBJ2-7; weak D call: TRBD2 (6 bases). Germline V gene data show CDR1 as SNHLY and CDR2 as FYNNEI. The V and J ends lost 4 bases and 7 bases respectively, with 26 bases between them. The CDR3 covers 17 residues. The CDR3 DNA sequence: TGTGCCAGCAGTGTCACTGGTACGGGAGTGAGGGTTAAGGAGCAGTACTTC. It encodes CASSVTGTGVRVKEQYF.

This clone has a handful of counts. The rearrangement joins TRBV9 to TRBJ2-1; 7 bases are shared with TRBD2. Losses at the gene ends were 2 bases for V and 0 bases for J; bases not matched to a gene: 5. CDR3 size: 16 residues. CDR1 is SGDLS, CDR2 YYNGEE, per germline. The chain's CDR3 is CASSVSGAFSYNEQFF. In nucleotides, the CDR3 is TGTGCCAGCAGCGTGAGCGGGGCTTTCTCCTACAATGAGCAGTTCTTC. The full variable domain, in which reference TRBV9 and TRBJ2-1 provide the parts outside the CDR3, is DSGVTQTPKHLITATGQRVTLRCSPRSGDLSVYWYQQSLDQGLQFLIQYYNGEERAKGNILERFSAQQFPDLHSELNLSSLELGDSALYFCASSVSGAFSYNEQFFGPGTRLTVL.

The gene calls are TRBV7-8 and TRBJ1-6; 9 bases agree with TRBD1. Germline trimming cut 5 bases from V and 9 bases from J; bases unmatched to any gene: 5. Germline V CDR1 and CDR2: SGHVS, FQNEAQ. The CDR3 runs to 14 residues. The CDR3 is CASSRGQGSSPLHF. CDR3 DNA: TGTGCCAGCAGCCGAGGACAGGGGAGTTCACCCCTCCACTTT.

V and J are TRBV18 and TRBJ1-5, with a possible D match to TRBD1 (5 bases). Between the trimmed V and J ends, which lost 6 bases and 0 bases, there was a span of 15 bases. Per germline, CDR1 KGHSH and CDR2 LQKENI. The CDR3 is made up of 16 amino acids. This CDR3 is CASSHGGINSNQPQHF. DNA for the CDR3: TGTGCCAGCTCCCACGGGGGGATAAATAGCAATCAGCCCCAGCATTTT. Looking up the rest from reference TRBV18 and TRBJ1-5 gives the full variable domain: NAGVMQNPRHLVRRRGQEARLRCSPMKGHSHVYWYRQLPEEGLKFMVYLQKENIIDESGMPKERFSAEFPKEGPSILRIQQVVRGDSAAYFCASSHGGINSNQPQHFGDGTRLSIL.